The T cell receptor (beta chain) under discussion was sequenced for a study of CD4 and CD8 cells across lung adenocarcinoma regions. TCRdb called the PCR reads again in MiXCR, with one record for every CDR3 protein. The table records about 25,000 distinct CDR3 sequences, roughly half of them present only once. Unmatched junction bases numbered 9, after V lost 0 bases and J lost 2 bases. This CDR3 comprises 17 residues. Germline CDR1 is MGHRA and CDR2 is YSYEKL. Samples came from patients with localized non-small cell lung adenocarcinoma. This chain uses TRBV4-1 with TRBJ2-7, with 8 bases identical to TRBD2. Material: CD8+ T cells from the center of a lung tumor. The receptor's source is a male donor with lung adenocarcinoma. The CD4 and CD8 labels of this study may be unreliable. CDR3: CASSQDAVAGLPYEQYF. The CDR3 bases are TGCGCCAGCAGCCAAGATGCCGTAGCGGGGTTACCCTACGAGCAGTACTTC.